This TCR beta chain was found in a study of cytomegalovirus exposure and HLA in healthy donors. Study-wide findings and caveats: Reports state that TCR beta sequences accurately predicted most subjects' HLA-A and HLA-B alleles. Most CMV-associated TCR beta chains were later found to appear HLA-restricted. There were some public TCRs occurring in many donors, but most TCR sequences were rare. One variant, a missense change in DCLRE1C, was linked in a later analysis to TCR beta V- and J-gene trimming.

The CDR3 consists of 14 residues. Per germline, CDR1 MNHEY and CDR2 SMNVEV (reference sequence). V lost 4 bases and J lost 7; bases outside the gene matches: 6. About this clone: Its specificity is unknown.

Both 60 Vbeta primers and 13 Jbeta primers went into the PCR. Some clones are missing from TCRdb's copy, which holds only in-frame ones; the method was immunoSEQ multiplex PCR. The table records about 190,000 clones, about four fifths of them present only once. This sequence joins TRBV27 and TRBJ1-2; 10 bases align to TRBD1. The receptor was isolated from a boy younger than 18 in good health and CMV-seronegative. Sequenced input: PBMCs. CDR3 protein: CASSSGTGVRGYTF. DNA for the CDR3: TGTGCCAGCAGTTCCGGGACAGGGGTGCGTGGCTACACCTTC.